This is a list of T cell receptor beta chains from one sample in a study of T cell repertoires in cytomegalovirus infection. MiXCR was run by TCRdb on the reads, yielding one entry per CDR3 protein. The data hold around 540,000 distinct CDR3 sequences, with 25% to 35% observed a single time. Antigens for these TCRs are unknown. Sequences were derived from cultured PBMCs, sampled from culture after CMV antigen stimulation. These receptors originate from a human donor in good health (CMV status not recorded). Some clones in this sample may be carry-over from other donors' samples. Both conserved end residues are part of each CDR3. The D gene is left open where the match is weak. The size entry is marked missing in some rows and otherwise reads once, few, many or a size class.

DNA: TGTGCCAGCAGTCCTAGCGGGAGCCCCACCTACAATGAGCAGTTCTTC; CDR3: CASSPSGSPTYNEQFF; size: few; V: TRBV6-2/TRBV6-3; J: TRBJ2-1; D: TRBD2
DNA: TGTGCCAGCAGTGTACAGGGCCAGGAGCAGTTCTTC; CDR3: CASSVQGQEQFF; size: .; V: TRBV27; J: TRBJ2-1; D: .
DNA: TGTGCCAGCAGCCTAACGGCGGAGGGACATGGCTACACCTTC; CDR3: CASSLTAEGHGYTF; size: few; V: TRBV3-1; J: TRBJ1-2; D: .
DNA: TGTGCCAGCCAAAGGGGGGGGCTAGCGGGGGATACTCTACAATGGCAGTTCTTC; CDR3: CASQRGGLAGDTLQWQFF; size: many; V: TRBV19; J: TRBJ2-1; D: TRBD2
DNA: TGCGCCAGCAGCCAAGCCGACATGGGGTTGGCAGCCCCATATGGCTACACCTTC; CDR3: CASSQADMGLAAPYGYTF; size: few; V: TRBV4-1; J: TRBJ1-2; D: .
DNA: TGTGCCATCAGTGAGTCAGTGACGTCGAACACCGGGGAGCTGTTTTTT; CDR3: CAISESVTSNTGELFF; size: .; V: TRBV10-3; J: TRBJ2-2; D: .
DNA: TGTGCCAGCAGAACACCCAGGGCCCGAACAGTAAATGAGCAGTTCTTC; CDR3: CASRTPRARTVNEQFF; size: few; V: TRBV6-5; J: TRBJ2-1; D: .
DNA: TGTGCCAGCAGTTACGCAGGAGGGAGGGCTGAAGCTTTCTTT; CDR3: CASSYAGGRAEAFF; size: .; V: TRBV6-5; J: TRBJ1-1; D: .
DNA: TGCGCCAGCAGCCAAGATGTGTCCTCTGGAAACACCATATATTTT; CDR3: CASSQDVSSGNTIYF; size: few; V: TRBV4-1; J: TRBJ1-3; D: .
DNA: TGTGCCAGCAGTTGGGACCGCAGCTCCTACAATGAGCAGTTCTTC; CDR3: CASSWDRSSYNEQFF; size: many; V: TRBV7-2; J: TRBJ2-1; D: .
DNA: TGTGCCAGCAGTTTAGGAGGAGGTGGCAATCAGCCCCAGCATTTT; CDR3: CASSLGGGGNQPQHF; size: many; V: TRBV12-3/TRBV12-4; J: TRBJ1-5; D: .
DNA: TGCGCCAGCAGCCCCCGGGAGGACTATGGCTACACCTTC; CDR3: CASSPREDYGYTF; size: few; V: TRBV4-3; J: TRBJ1-2; D: .
DNA: TGCGCCAGCAGCTTGGAAGGACTAGCGGGCTTAGATGAGCAGTTCTTC; CDR3: CASSLEGLAGLDEQFF; size: .; V: TRBV5-1; J: TRBJ2-1; D: TRBD2
DNA: TGTGCCAGCAGCTTAGACGGGCTTAAGAATGAGCAGTTCTTC; CDR3: CASSLDGLKNEQFF; size: many; V: TRBV11-1; J: TRBJ2-1; D: .
DNA: TGTGCCAGCACCCAGGGGGACAGGGGCTACGAGCAGTACTTC; CDR3: CASTQGDRGYEQYF; size: .; V: TRBV28; J: TRBJ2-7; D: TRBD1
DNA: TGTGCCAGCTCCGGGGCTGGGGCCAACGTCCTGACTTTC; CDR3: CASSGAGANVLTF; size: .; V: TRBV12-3/TRBV12-4; J: TRBJ2-6; D: .
DNA: TGTGCCAGCACCACCGGGACTAGCGGATCCGAGCAGTACTTC; CDR3: CASTTGTSGSEQYF; size: few; V: TRBV7-2; J: TRBJ2-7; D: TRBD2
DNA: TGTGCCAGCAGTTACTCGGCGAGACCGGGGGAGCTGTTTTTT; CDR3: CASSYSARPGELFF; size: few; V: TRBV6-6; J: TRBJ2-2; D: .
DNA: TGCAGTGCATCGGACAGGAGGACTGGGGCCAACGTCCTGACTTTC; CDR3: CSASDRRTGANVLTF; size: .; V: TRBV20-1; J: TRBJ2-6; D: TRBD1
DNA: TGCGCCAGCAGCAAACCTACAGGGATGGCTGGCTACACCTTC; CDR3: CASSKPTGMAGYTF; size: .; V: TRBV4-1; J: TRBJ1-2; D: .
DNA: TGTGCCAGCAGCTCTTCAATTCAAGAGACCCAGTACTTC; CDR3: CASSSSIQETQYF; size: .; V: TRBV7-6; J: TRBJ2-5; D: .
DNA: TGCAGTGCTAGCTGGCGGGAGGGAACCTACAATGAGCAGTTCTTC; CDR3: CSASWREGTYNEQFF; size: .; V: TRBV20-1; J: TRBJ2-1; D: TRBD2
DNA: TGTGCCAGCAGTGAATCTCCCAGAGCGGCCCCCTATGGCTACACCTTC; CDR3: CASSESPRAAPYGYTF; size: .; V: TRBV2; J: TRBJ1-2; D: .
DNA: TGTGCCAGCACCTCCCACCCAGGACAGGGGGTTTTTCCCGGGGAGCTGTTTTTT; CDR3: CASTSHPGQGVFPGELFF; size: .; V: TRBV12-3/TRBV12-4; J: TRBJ2-2; D: TRBD1
DNA: TGTGCCAGCTCGACAGGGGGAGAAAGCTACACCTTC; CDR3: CASSTGGESYTF; size: .; V: TRBV6-1; J: TRBJ1-2; D: TRBD1
DNA: TGTGCCAGCAGCCGCACTAGCGGGAATTACAATGAGCAGTTCTTC; CDR3: CASSRTSGNYNEQFF; size: few; V: TRBV7-3; J: TRBJ2-1; D: TRBD2
DNA: TGTGCCAGCAGCTTAGGTAGACGTGAGCAGTTCTTC; CDR3: CASSLGRREQFF; size: many; V: TRBV7-2; J: TRBJ2-1; D: .
DNA: TGTGCCAGCAGTCCCTCCATAGCGAGCTCCTACGAGCAGTACTTC; CDR3: CASSPSIASSYEQYF; size: .; V: TRBV6-2/TRBV6-3; J: TRBJ2-7; D: .
DNA: TGTGCCAGCAGCTCCTCGACAGGGTCCACTGAAGCTTTCTTT; CDR3: CASSSSTGSTEAFF; size: .; V: TRBV7-2; J: TRBJ1-1; D: TRBD1
DNA: TGTGCCAGCAAAAAACAGGGGCCGCTAGAAGCTTTCTTT; CDR3: CASKKQGPLEAFF; size: .; V: TRBV7-9; J: TRBJ1-1; D: TRBD1
DNA: TGTGCCAGCAGCTTGGGGGGACCGGGGGAAGAGACCCAGTACTTC; CDR3: CASSLGGPGEETQYF; size: few; V: TRBV5-6; J: TRBJ2-5; D: .
DNA: TGTGCCAGCAGTTACAATTTAGGGACCGAGAACACCGGGGAGCTGTTTTTT; CDR3: CASSYNLGTENTGELFF; size: few; V: TRBV6-5; J: TRBJ2-2; D: .
DNA: TGTGCCAGCAGCTTATTGCGGGGAAGCTCCTACAATGAGCAGTTCTTC; CDR3: CASSLLRGSSYNEQFF; size: few; V: TRBV7-8; J: TRBJ2-1; D: .
DNA: TGTGCCAGTAGTATTCACAGGGGCACCTCTGAGGGCTACACCTTC; CDR3: CASSIHRGTSEGYTF; size: .; V: TRBV19; J: TRBJ1-2; D: TRBD1
DNA: TGTGCCAGCAGCGAACGTTTTGGAGTGGGGGGGACTCCCTACGAGCAGTACTTC; CDR3: CASSERFGVGGTPYEQYF; size: .; V: TRBV13; J: TRBJ2-7; D: TRBD2
DNA: TGTGCCAGCCAACGGACAGGGTCTGGAAACACCATATATTTT; CDR3: CASQRTGSGNTIYF; size: few; V: TRBV12-3/TRBV12-4; J: TRBJ1-3; D: TRBD1
DNA: TGTGCCAGCAGTACTAGCGGGCACCCACCGACCTACAATGAGCAGTTCTTC; CDR3: CASSTSGHPPTYNEQFF; size: .; V: TRBV6-1; J: TRBJ2-1; D: TRBD2
DNA: TGTGCCAGTAGCCTGGGACTAGCCGCCTCAGATACGCAGTATTTT; CDR3: CASSLGLAASDTQYF; size: few; V: TRBV19; J: TRBJ2-3; D: TRBD2
DNA: TGTGCCAGTAGTGTAGCGGGTAGCTCCTACAATGAGCAGTTCTTC; CDR3: CASSVAGSSYNEQFF; size: .; V: TRBV19; J: TRBJ2-1; D: TRBD2
DNA: TGCAGCGTTGGGGTCCCGTCAGTTGAGCAGTTCTTC; CDR3: CSVGVPSVEQFF; size: many; V: TRBV29-1; J: TRBJ2-1; D: .
DNA: TGTGCCAGCAGTGCCCGTGTCTGGGAGCTGTTTTTT; CDR3: CASSARVWELFF; size: .; V: TRBV28; J: TRBJ2-2; D: .
DNA: TGTGCCAGTTCGGACTACACAGATACGCAGTATTTT; CDR3: CASSDYTDTQYF; size: .; V: TRBV12-3/TRBV12-4; J: TRBJ2-3; D: .
DNA: TGTGCCAGCAGCTCCCCTAGGGGCCTAGGGGATAACACTGAAGCTTTCTTT; CDR3: CASSSPRGLGDNTEAFF; size: many; V: TRBV12-3/TRBV12-4; J: TRBJ1-1; D: .
DNA: TGTGCCAGCAGTCCGGGACAGGGAGTTGAAGCTTTCTTT; CDR3: CASSPGQGVEAFF; size: .; V: TRBV12-3/TRBV12-4; J: TRBJ1-1; D: TRBD1
DNA: TGTGCCACCTCGCGGGCCGATAACTATGGCTACACCTTC; CDR3: CATSRADNYGYTF; size: .; V: TRBV19; J: TRBJ1-2; D: .
DNA: TGTGCCAGTAGTATAGCTCAGCGGACAGGGCTCGGGTTC; CDR3: CASSIAQRTGLGF; size: .; V: TRBV19; J: TRBJ2-7; D: TRBD1
DNA: TGTGCCAGCAGTTGGACTAGCGGGACCACAGATACGCAGTATTTT; CDR3: CASSWTSGTTDTQYF; size: many; V: TRBV7-2; J: TRBJ2-3; D: TRBD2
DNA: TGCAGTGCCCCTCGCCCGACTAGCGGGAGTAGGCACGAGCAGTACTTC; CDR3: CSAPRPTSGSRHEQYF; size: few; V: TRBV20-1; J: TRBJ2-7; D: TRBD2
DNA: TGCGCCAGCAGCTTGGAAGGCGGGAGAGGGACAGATACGCAGTATTTT; CDR3: CASSLEGGRGTDTQYF; size: few; V: TRBV5-1; J: TRBJ2-3; D: TRBD2
DNA: TGTGCCAGCAGCCAGCACGGCATCGGCGGGAGGGCCTTAGATACGCAGTATTTT; CDR3: CASSQHGIGGRALDTQYF; size: .; V: TRBV7-9; J: TRBJ2-3; D: TRBD2
DNA: TGTGCCAGCAGTCCACGTACCTATTGGCAGACTTTAGATGCTGAAGCTTTCTTT; CDR3: CASSPRTYWQTLDAEAFF; size: .; V: TRBV7-8; J: TRBJ1-1; D: .
DNA: TGCGCCAGCAGCACCATCCCCGGGGACTACAATGAGCAGTTCTTC; CDR3: CASSTIPGDYNEQFF; size: .; V: TRBV5-1; J: TRBJ2-1; D: .
DNA: TGTGCCAGCAGCTTTTACAGGGGCTCCTACGAGCAGTACTTC; CDR3: CASSFYRGSYEQYF; size: few; V: TRBV7-2; J: TRBJ2-7; D: TRBD1
DNA: TGTGCCAGCAGCTTAGCAATGGGTAGCTCCTACAATGAGCAGTTCTTC; CDR3: CASSLAMGSSYNEQFF; size: many; V: TRBV7-2; J: TRBJ2-1; D: .
DNA: TGTGCCAGCAGTGAAGAGGGACGGACTCCCTCTGAAGCTTTCTTT; CDR3: CASSEEGRTPSEAFF; size: few; V: TRBV6-4; J: TRBJ1-1; D: .
DNA: TGTGCCTGGAGGGGGGATTGGGGCACTGAAGCTTTCTTT; CDR3: CAWRGDWGTEAFF; size: few; V: TRBV30; J: TRBJ1-1; D: .
DNA: TGTGCCAGCAGTGGACAGCCAAGCACTGAAGCTTTCTTT; CDR3: CASSGQPSTEAFF; size: .; V: TRBV28; J: TRBJ1-1; D: .
DNA: TGTGCCAGTAATCCGGGCCTTAGAAGTGAAAAACTGTTTTTT; CDR3: CASNPGLRSEKLFF; size: .; V: TRBV19; J: TRBJ1-4; D: .
DNA: TGTGCCAGCAGTGCGGACGGGTACTACGAGCAGTACTTC; CDR3: CASSADGYYEQYF; size: .; V: TRBV12-3/TRBV12-4; J: TRBJ2-7; D: .